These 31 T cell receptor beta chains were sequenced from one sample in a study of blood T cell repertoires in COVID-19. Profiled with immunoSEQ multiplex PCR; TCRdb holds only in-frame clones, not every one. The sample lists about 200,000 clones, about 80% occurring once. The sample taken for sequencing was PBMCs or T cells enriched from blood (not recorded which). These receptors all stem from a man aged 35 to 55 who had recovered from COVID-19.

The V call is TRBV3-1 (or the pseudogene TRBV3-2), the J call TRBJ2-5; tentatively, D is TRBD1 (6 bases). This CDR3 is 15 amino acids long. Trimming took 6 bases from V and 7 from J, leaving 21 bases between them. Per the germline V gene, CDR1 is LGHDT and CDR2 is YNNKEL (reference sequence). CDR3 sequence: CASRGWDTTEGTQYF. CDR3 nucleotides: TGTGCCAGCAGGGGGTGGGACACCACCGAGGGGACCCAGTACTTC.

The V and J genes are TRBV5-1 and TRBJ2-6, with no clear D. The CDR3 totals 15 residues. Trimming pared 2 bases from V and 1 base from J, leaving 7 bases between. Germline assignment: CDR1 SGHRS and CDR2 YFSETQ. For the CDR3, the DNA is TGCGCCAGCAGCTTACAGCTTTCTGGGGCCAACGTCCTGACTTTC. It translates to CASSLQLSGANVLTF.

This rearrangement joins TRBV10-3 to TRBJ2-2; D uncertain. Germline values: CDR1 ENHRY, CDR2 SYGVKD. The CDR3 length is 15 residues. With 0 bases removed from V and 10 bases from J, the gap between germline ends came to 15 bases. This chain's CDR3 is CAISESPTERKELFF. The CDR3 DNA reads TGTGCCATCAGTGAGTCCCCCACCGAGAGGAAGGAGCTGTTTTTT.

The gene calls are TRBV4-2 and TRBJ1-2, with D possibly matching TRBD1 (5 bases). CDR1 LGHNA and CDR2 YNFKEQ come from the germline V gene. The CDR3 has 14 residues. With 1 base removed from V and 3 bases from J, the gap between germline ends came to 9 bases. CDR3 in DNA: TGTGCCAGCAGCCAAGTCGGGGGTTACTATGGCTACACCTTC. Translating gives CASSQVGGYYGYTF.

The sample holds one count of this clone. This CDR3 is CASSLQGGNQPQHF. The CDR3 DNA reads as TGTGCCAGCAGCTTACAGGGAGGCAATCAGCCCCAGCATTTT. The gene calls are TRBV5-5 and TRBJ1-5; a possible D gene is TRBD1 (6 bases). V was shortened by 2 bases and J by 2 bases, with 8 bases between the two germline ends. Germline CDR1 reads SGHKS; CDR2 reads YYEKEE (reference sequence). The CDR3 contains 14 residues.

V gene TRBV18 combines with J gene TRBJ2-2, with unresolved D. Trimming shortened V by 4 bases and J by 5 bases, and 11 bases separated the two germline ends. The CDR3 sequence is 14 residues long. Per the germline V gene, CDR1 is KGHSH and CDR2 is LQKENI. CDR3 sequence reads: CASSLRAGTGELFF. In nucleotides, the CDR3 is TGTGCCAGCTCACTTCGCGCCGGGACCGGGGAGCTGTTTTTT.

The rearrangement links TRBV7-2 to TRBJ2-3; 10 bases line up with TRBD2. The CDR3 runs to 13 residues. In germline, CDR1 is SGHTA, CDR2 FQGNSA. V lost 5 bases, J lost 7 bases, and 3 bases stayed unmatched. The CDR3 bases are TGTGCCAGCAGCCCCACTAGCGGGAATACGCAGTATTTT. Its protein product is CASSPTSGNTQYF.

CDR3 in DNA: TGTGCCAGCCACCGCAGTGGCCTTTATGGCTACACCTTC. Its protein is CASHRSGLYGYTF. This chain uses TRBV12-3 or TRBV12-4 with TRBJ1-2, with unresolved D. The germline V and J ends were trimmed by 8 bases and 5 bases, with 15 bases remaining between them. CDR3 length: 13 residues.

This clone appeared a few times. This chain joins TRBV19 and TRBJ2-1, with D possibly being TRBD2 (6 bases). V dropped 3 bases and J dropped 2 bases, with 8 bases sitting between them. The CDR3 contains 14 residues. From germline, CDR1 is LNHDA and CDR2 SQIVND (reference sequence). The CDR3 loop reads CASSIGGAYNEQFF. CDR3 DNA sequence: TGTGCCAGTAGTATTGGCGGGGCCTACAATGAGCAGTTCTTC.

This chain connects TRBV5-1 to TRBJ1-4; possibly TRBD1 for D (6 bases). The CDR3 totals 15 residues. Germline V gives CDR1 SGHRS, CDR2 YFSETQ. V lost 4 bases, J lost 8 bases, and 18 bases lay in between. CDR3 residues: CASSPYGGADEKLFF. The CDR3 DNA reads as TGCGCCAGCAGCCCTTATGGGGGGGCGGACGAAAAACTGTTTTTT.

DNA for the CDR3: TGTGCCAGCAGTCCAAACTTGAACACTGAAGCTTTCTTT. It encodes CASSPNLNTEAFF. The chain joins TRBV27 to TRBJ1-1, with D unclear. The germline gives CDR1 MNHEY, CDR2 SMNVEV (reference sequence). This CDR3 is built from 13 residues. Trimming pared 5 bases from V and 0 bases from J, leaving 7 bases between.

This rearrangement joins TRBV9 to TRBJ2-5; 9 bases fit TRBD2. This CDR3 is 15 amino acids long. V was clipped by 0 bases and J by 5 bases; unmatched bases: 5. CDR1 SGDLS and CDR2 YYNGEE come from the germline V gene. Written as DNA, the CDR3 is TGTGCCAGCAGCGTAGATAGCGGGAGCGGGGAGACCCAGTACTTC. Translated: CASSVDSGSGETQYF. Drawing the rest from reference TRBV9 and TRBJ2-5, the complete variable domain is DSGVTQTPKHLITATGQRVTLRCSPRSGDLSVYWYQQSLDQGLQFLIQYYNGEERAKGNILERFSAQQFPDLHSELNLSSLELGDSALYFCASSVDSGSGETQYFGPGTRLLVL.

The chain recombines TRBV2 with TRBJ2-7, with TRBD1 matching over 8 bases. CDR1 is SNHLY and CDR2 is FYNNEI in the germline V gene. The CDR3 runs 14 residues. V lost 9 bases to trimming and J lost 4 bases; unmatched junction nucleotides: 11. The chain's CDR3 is CASLPGQGPYEQYF. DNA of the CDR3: TGTGCCAGTCTACCCGGACAGGGCCCGTACGAGCAGTACTTC.

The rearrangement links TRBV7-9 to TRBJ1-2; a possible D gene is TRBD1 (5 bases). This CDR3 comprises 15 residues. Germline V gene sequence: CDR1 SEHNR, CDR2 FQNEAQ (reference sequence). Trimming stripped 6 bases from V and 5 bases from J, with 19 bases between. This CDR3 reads CASSQSRVALYGYTF. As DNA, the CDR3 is TGTGCCAGCAGTCAATCCAGGGTTGCCCTGTATGGCTACACCTTC.

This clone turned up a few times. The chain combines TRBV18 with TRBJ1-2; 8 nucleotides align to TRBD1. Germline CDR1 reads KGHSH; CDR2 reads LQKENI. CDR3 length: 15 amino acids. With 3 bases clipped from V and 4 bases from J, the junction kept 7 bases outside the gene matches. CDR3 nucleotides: TGTGCCAGCTCACCTGACAGGGGTGTGGGCTATGGCTACACCTTC. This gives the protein CASSPDRGVGYGYTF.

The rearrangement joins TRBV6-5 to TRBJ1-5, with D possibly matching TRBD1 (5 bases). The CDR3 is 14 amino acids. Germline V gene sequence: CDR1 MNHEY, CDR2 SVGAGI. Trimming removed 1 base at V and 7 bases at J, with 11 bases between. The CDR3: CASSYLAGRQPQHF. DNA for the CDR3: TGTGCCAGCAGTTACTTGGCAGGGAGGCAGCCCCAGCATTTT.

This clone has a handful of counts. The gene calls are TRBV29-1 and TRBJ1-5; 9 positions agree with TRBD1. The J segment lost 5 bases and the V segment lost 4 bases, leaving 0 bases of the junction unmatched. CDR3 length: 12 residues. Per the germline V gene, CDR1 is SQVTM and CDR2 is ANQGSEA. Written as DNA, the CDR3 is TGCAGCGTTGGGGACAGGGATCAGCCCCAGCATTTT. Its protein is CSVGDRDQPQHF.

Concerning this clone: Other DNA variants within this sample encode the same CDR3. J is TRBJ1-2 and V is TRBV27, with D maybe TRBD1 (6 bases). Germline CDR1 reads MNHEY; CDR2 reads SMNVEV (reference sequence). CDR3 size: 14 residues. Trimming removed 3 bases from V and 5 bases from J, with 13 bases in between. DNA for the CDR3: TGTGCCAGCAGTTTCTCGGGGGGCGGGTATGGCTACACCTTC. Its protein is CASSFSGGGYGYTF.

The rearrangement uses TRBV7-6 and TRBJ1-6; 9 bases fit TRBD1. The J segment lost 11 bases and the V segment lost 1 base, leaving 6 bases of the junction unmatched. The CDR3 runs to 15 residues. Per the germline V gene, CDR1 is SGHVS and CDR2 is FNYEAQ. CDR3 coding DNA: TGTGCCAGCAGCTTAGGGGGGACAGGGTTTCCACCCCTCCACTTT. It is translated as CASSLGGTGFPPLHF. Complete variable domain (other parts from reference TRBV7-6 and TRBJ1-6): GAGVSQSPRYKVTKRGQDVALRCDPISGHVSLYWYRQALGQGPEFLTYFNYEAQQDKSGLPNDRFSAERPEGSISTLTIQRTEQRDSAMYRCASSLGGTGFPPLHFGNGTRLTVT.

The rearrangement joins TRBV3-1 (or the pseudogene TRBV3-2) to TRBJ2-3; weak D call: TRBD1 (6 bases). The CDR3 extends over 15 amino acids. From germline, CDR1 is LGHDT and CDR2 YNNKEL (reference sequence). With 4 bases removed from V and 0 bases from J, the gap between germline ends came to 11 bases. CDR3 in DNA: TGTGCCAGCAGCCTCACTGGACAGAGCACAGATACGCAGTATTTT. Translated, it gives CASSLTGQSTDTQYF.

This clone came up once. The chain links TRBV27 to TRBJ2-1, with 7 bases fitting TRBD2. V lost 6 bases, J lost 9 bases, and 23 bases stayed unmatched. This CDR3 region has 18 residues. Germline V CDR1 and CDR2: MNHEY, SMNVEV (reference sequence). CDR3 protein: CASSSLGPILAGASEQFF. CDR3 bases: TGTGCCAGCAGCTCCCTGGGGCCCATCCTGGCGGGAGCTAGTGAGCAGTTCTTC.

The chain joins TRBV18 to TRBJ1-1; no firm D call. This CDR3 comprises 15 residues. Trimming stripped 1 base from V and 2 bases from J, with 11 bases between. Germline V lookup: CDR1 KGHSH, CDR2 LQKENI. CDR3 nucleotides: TGTGCCAGCTCACCACAACCAGATCCTAACACTGAAGCTTTCTTT. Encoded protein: CASSPQPDPNTEAFF.

Here the CDR3 reads CATLSRNTEAFF. CDR3 in DNA: TGTGCCACCTTAAGTAGGAACACTGAAGCTTTCTTT. The gene calls are TRBV28 and TRBJ1-1; no definite D call. Trimming left V 10 bases short and J 1 base short, with 10 bases between. The CDR3 extends over 12 amino acids. Germline assignment: CDR1 MDHEN and CDR2 SYDVKM. Drawing the rest from reference TRBV28 and TRBJ1-1, the complete variable domain is DVKVTQSSRYLVKRTGEKVFLECVQDMDHENMFWYRQDPGLGLRLIYFSYDVKMKEKGDIPEGYSVSREKKERFSLILESASTNQTSMYLCATLSRNTEAFFGQGTRLTVV.

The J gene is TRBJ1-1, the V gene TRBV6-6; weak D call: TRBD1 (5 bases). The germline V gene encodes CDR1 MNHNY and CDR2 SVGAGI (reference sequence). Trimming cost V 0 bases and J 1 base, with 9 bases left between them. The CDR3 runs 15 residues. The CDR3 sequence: CASSYSYQGNTEAFF. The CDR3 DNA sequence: TGTGCCAGCAGTTACTCCTATCAGGGGAACACTGAAGCTTTCTTT.

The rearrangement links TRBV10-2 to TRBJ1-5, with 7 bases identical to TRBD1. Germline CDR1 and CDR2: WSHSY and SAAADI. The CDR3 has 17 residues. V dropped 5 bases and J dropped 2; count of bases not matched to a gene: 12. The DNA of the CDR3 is TGCGCCAGCAGTCCGAGGGCCACAGGGGCCGGCAATCAGCCCCAGCATTTT. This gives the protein CASSPRATGAGNQPQHF.

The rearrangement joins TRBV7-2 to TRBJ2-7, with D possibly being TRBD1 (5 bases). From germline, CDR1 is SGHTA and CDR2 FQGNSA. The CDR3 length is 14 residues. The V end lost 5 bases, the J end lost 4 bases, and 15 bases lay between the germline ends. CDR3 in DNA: TGTGCCAGCAGCCTAAGGTGGGGCGCGTACGAGCAGTACTTC. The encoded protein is CASSLRWGAYEQYF.

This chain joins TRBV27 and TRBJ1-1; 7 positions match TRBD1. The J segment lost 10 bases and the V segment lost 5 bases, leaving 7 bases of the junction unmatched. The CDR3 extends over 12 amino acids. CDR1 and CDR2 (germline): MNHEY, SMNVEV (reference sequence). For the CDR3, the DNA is TGTGCCAGCAGTCGCACAGGGGCAGCAGCTTTCTTT. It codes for CASSRTGAAAFF.

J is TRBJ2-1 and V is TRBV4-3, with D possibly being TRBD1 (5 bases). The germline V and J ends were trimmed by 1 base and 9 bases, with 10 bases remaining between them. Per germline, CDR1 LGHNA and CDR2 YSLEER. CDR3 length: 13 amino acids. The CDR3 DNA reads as TGCGCCAGCAGCCAAGGTCTAAGGGGTGAGCAGTTCTTC. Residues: CASSQGLRGEQFF.

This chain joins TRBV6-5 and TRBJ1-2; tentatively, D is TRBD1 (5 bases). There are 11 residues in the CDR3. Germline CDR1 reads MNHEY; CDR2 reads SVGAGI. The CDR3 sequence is CAAGNDYGYTF. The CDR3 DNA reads TGTGCGGCAGGGAATGACTATGGCTACACCTTC.

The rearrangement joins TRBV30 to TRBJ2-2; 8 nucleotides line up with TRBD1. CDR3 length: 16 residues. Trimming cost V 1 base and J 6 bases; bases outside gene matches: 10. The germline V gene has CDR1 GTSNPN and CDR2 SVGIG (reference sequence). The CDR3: CAWSGGQAGLPGELFF. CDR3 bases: TGTGCCTGGAGTGGGGGACAGGCCGGGCTTCCCGGGGAGCTGTTTTTT.

DNA of the CDR3: TGTGCCAGTAGTTCTGCCGGACAGGTCATTTACGAAAAACTGTTTTTT. It is translated as CASSSAGQVIYEKLFF. This sequence joins TRBV19 and TRBJ1-4; TRBD1 agrees at 7 bases. The V gene's germline CDR1 is LNHDA and CDR2 SQIVND (reference sequence). V lost 5 bases to trimming and J lost 8 bases; unmatched junction nucleotides: 14. The CDR3 length is 16 residues.